This paragraph reports one T cell receptor beta chain. This entry belongs to a study of blood T cell repertoires in COVID-19. Across the whole study: Samples of COVID-19 (acute and convalescent) were obtained from the United States, Italy and Spain. Sources were T cells, B-cell-depleted T cells, or PBMCs; the material itself was cDNA or gDNA.

TCRdb's table, derived via immunoSEQ multiplex PCR, lists solely in-frame clones and lacks some. The sample lists around 140,000 clones, almost 85% occurring once. Sequenced sample: peripheral blood. The TCR sequence derives from a man aged 60-69 years with acute or convalescent COVID-19.

Here the CDR3 reads CASSLDRASGYTF. The CDR3 region has the DNA TGTGCCAGCAGCTTGGACAGGGCAAGCGGCTACACCTTC. V is TRBV5-4 and J is TRBJ1-2, with D perhaps TRBD1 (6 bases). Trimming removed 0 bases from V and 8 bases from J, with 11 bases in between. This CDR3 contains 13 residues. Germline lookup yields CDR1 SGHNT and CDR2 YYREEE (reference sequence).